This TCR beta chain emerged from a study of glioma-infiltrating T cells after dendritic cell vaccination. Findings and limits, study-wide: Longer survival after dendritic cell vaccination followed higher pretreatment TIL content.

The immunoSEQ assay amplified TCRB CDR3 from up to about 2 ug DNA. Amplification used 60 V beta primers and 13 J beta primers. TCRdb's table, derived via immunoSEQ multiplex PCR, lists solely in-frame clones and lacks some. The repertoire holds tens of thousands of clones, with approximately 81% as singletons. Germline V gives CDR1 MNHEY, CDR2 SVGAGI. The CDR3 totals 15 residues. The V end was cut by 0 bases, the J end by 1 base, with 9 bases between. A remark on this clone: Its antigen is currently unknown.

The V gene is TRBV6-5, the J gene TRBJ1-1; D unresolved. The sequencing used blood, collected before dendritic cell vaccination. The receptor was derived from a human donor with glioblastoma. CDR3 bases: TGTGCCAGCAGTTACTCTACGACGGGGAACACTGAAGCTTTCTTT. As protein: CASSYSTTGNTEAFF.